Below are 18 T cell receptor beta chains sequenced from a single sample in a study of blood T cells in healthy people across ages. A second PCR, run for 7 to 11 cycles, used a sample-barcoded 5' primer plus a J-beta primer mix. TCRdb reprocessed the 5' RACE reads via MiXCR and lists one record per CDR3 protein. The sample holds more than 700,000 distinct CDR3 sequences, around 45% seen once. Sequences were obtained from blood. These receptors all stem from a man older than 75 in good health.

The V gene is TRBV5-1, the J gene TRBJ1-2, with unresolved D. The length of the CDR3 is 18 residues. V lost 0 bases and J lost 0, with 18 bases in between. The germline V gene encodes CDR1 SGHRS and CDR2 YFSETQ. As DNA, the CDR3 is TGCGCCAGCAGCTTGGAATGGGCAGGACTCAGCACTAACTATGGCTACACCTTC. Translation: CASSLEWAGLSTNYGYTF.

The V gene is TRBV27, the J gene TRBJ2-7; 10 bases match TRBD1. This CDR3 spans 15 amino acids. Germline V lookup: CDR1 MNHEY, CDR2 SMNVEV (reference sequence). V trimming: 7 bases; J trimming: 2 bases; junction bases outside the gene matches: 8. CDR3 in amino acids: CASTKGQGRTYEQYF. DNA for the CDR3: TGTGCCAGCACTAAGGGACAGGGGCGAACCTACGAGCAGTACTTC.

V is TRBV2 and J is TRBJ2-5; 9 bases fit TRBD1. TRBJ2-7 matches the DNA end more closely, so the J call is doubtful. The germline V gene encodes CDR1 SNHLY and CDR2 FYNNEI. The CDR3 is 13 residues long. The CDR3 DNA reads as TGTGCCAGCAGGGGATTGACAGGGGGCGAGCAGTACTTC. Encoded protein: CASRGLTGGEQYF.

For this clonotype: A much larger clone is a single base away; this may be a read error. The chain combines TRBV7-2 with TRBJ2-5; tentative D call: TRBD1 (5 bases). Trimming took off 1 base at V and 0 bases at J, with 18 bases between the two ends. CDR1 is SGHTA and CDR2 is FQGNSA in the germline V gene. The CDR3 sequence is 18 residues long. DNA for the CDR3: TGTGCCAGCAGCTTAGAACCGGCAACAGGAAGGTACCAAGAGACCCAGTACTTC. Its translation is CASSLEPATGRYQETQYF.

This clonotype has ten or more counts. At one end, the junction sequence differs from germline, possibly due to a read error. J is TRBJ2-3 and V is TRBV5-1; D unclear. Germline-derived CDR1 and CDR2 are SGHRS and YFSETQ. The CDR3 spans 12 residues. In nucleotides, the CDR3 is TGTGCCAGCAGCCGCAACACAGATACGCAGTATTTT. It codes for CASSRNTDTQYF.

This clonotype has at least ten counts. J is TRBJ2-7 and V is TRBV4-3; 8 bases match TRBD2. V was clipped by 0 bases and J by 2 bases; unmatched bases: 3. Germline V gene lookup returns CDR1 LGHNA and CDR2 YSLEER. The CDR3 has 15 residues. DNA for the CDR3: TGCGCCAGCAGCCAAGAACGAGCGGGAGCCTACGAGCAGTACTTC. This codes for CASSQERAGAYEQYF.

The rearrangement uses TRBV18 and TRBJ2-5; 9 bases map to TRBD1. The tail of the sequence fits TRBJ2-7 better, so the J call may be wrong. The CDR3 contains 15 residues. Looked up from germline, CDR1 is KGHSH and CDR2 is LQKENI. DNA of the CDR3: TGTGCCAGCTCACCGGGACAGGGTGATACCTACGAGCAGTACTTC. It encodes CASSPGQGDTYEQYF.

The CDR3 is CASSQDKGGQETQYF. CDR3 coding DNA: TGTGCCAGCAGCCAAGATAAGGGGGGGCAAGAGACCCAGTACTTC. This chain connects TRBV4-2 to TRBJ2-5; D may be TRBD2 (7 bases). This CDR3 comprises 15 residues. Germline CDR1 reads LGHNA; CDR2 reads YNFKEQ. Trimming removed 0 bases at V and 2 bases at J, with 10 bases between.

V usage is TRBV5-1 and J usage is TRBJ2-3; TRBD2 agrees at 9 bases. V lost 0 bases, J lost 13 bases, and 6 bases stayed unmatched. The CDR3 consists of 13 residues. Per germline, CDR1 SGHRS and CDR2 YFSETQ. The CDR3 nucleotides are TGCGCCAGCAGCTTGGATGGTAGCGGGAGTAAGTATTTT. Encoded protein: CASSLDGSGSKYF. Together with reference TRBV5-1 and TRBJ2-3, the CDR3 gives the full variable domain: KAGVTQTPRYLIKTRGQQVTLSCSPISGHRSVSWYQQTPGQGLQFLFEYFSETQRNKGNFPGRFSGRQFSNSRSEMNVSTLELGDSALYLCASSLDGSGSKYFGPGTRLTVL.

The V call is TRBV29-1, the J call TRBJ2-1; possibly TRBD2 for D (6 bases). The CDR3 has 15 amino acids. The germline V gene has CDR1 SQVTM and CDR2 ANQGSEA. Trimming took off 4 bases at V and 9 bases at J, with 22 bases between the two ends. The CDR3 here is CSVGGGVVGEGEQFF. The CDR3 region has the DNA TGCAGCGTTGGGGGCGGGGTAGTTGGAGAAGGTGAGCAGTTCTTC.

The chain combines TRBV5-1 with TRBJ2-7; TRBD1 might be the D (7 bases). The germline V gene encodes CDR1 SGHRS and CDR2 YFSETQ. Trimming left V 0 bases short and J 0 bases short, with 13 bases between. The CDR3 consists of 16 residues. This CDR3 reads CASSLVRQGGSYEQYF. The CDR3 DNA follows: TGCGCCAGCAGCTTGGTGCGGCAGGGGGGCTCCTACGAGCAGTACTTC.

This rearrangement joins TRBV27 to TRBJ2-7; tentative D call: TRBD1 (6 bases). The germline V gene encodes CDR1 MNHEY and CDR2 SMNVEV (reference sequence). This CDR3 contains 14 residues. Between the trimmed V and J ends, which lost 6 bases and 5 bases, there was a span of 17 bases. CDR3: CASRVNQGSHEQYF. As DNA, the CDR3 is TGTGCCAGCAGGGTGAACCAGGGGAGCCACGAGCAGTACTTC.

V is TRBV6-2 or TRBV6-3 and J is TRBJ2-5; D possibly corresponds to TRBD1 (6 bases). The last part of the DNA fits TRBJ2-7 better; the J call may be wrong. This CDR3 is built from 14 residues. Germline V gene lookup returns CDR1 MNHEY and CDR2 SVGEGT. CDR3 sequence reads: CASSLQGKFYEQYF. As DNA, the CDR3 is TGTGCCAGCAGTTTGCAGGGGAAATTCTACGAGCAGTACTTC.

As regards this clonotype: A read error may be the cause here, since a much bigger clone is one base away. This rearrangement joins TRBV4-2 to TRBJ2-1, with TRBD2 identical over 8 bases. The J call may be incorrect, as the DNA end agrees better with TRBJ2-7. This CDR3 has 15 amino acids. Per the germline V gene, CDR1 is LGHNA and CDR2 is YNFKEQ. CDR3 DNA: TGTGCCAGCAGCCAAACGGGAGGGATATACAATGAGCAGTACTTC. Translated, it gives CASSQTGGIYNEQYF.

DNA of the CDR3: TGTGCCAGCAGCTTGCCAGCGGGGTTGAAGGAGACCCAGTACTTC. It translates to CASSLPAGLKETQYF. The chain employs TRBV11-2 and TRBJ2-5, with 7 bases fitting TRBD2. Trimming at V came to 3 bases and at J to 5 bases, leaving 9 bases not matched to a gene. The CDR3 has 15 residues. Germline V gives CDR1 SGHAT, CDR2 FQNNGV.

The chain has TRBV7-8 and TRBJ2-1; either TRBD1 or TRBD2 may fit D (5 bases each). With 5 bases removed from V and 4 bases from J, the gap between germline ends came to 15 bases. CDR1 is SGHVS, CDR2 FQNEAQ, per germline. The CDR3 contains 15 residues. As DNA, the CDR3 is TGTGCCAGCAGCCGAGGGGCACTTAATTACAATGAGCAGTTCTTC. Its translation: CASSRGALNYNEQFF.

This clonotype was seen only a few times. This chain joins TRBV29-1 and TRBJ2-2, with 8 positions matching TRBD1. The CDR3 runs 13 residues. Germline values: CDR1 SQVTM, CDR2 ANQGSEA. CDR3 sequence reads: CSEDRVNTGELFF. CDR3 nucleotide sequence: TGCAGTGAGGACAGGGTGAACACCGGGGAGCTGTTTTTT.

DNA of the CDR3: TGTGCCAGCAGCTTGTTCAGCGGGGGGGCCTGGGAGACCCAGTACTTC. This sequence encodes CASSLFSGGAWETQYF. This sequence joins TRBV5-6 and TRBJ2-5; 10 nucleotides match TRBD2. Trimming took 1 base from V and 5 from J; bases not matched to a gene: 8. Germline lookup yields CDR1 SGHDT and CDR2 YYEEEE. The CDR3 totals 16 residues.